This T cell receptor (beta chain) was identified in a study of blood T cell repertoires in COVID-19. Study in general: Spain, Italy and the United States supplied samples that represented acute and convalescent COVID-19. T cells, B-cell-depleted T cells, or PBMCs supplied cDNA or gDNA.

The germline V gene has CDR1 ENHRY and CDR2 SYGVKD. V was cut by 0 bases and J by 0 bases, with 8 bases left in between. The CDR3 has 15 residues. Researchers sorted participants into cohorts using their self-reported clinical history. Authors' methods: Reference gene primer amplification gave nucleated cell count estimates. Assay used: immunoSEQ multiplex PCR; TCRdb lists only in-frame clones, some missing. V, J and clone size derive from that table, while D and trimming were established from the DNA sequence. This table has 250,000 or so clones, 80% to 85% appearing once. The gene calls are TRBV10-3 and TRBJ1-1; no definite D call. The clonotype comes from a man aged 50-59 years who had recovered from COVID-19. Input material: PBMCs or T cells enriched from blood (not recorded which). CDR3 loop: CAISESDDMNTEAFF. The CDR3 nucleotides read TGTGCCATCAGTGAGTCGGATGACATGAACACTGAAGCTTTCTTT.